This TCR beta chain was sequenced for a study of response to subunit inactivated influenza vaccine. This clonotype showed up just a few times. Its antigen is as yet unknown. TCRdb itself ran the RT-PCR reads through MiXCR, one entry per CDR3 protein. The table lists under 850,000 distinct CDR3 sequences, around 20% of them singletons. Study-level findings and limits: Researchers suggested that each seasonal influenza vaccination recruits few new T cells.

Trimming took off 3 bases at V and 3 bases at J, with 8 bases between the two ends. CDR3 length: 13 residues. Germline CDR1 reads SQVTM; CDR2 reads ANQGSEA. The TCR comes from a man in his fifties or sixties who received an inactivated influenza vaccine. This sequence joins TRBV29-1 and TRBJ2-2; D remains unclear. Source: PBMCs from blood, taken about 5 days after vaccination. The CDR3 coding sequence is TGCAGCGTTGAGGGCAGACACACCGGGGAGCTGTTTTTT. Translation: CSVEGRHTGELFF.